This T cell receptor (beta chain) originates from a study of shared clonotypes between healthy human individuals (dated by TCRdb to 2018 to 2021). Regarding the study in general: A few men and a couple of women, aged 18 to 49 years, made up the cohort. Per donor, three plates each were used for CD4 naive and CD4 memory, two for CD8 naive, and one for CD8 memory. To estimate repertoire size and how much clonotypes are shared between individuals, the study performed deep sequencing of blood TCR repertoires from a handful of healthy adults. Different laboratories and diverse techniques were used to prepare libraries and sequence TCR repertoires, to increase sequencing depth and limit assay-specific biases. Per donor, leukapheresis produced somewhere between about 0.94 and 9 billion PBMCs.

What the study reported, not specific to this receptor: Even with the large sequencing depth, rarefaction of the sorted-subset datasets indicated that sequencing was incomplete. Based on pairwise subsampling, the degree of clonotype sharing among donors was expected to be affected by sequencing depth. Larger estimated clonotype richness was generally found for naive subsets than for memory subsets. Because the study included only a small number of donors, the genetic and exposure-history diversity represented was limited. Clonotypes shared by all four sorted-subset donors showed higher generation probabilities than non-shared clonotypes. When a handful of donors were compared, the shared fraction of clonotypes was about 5.5% for naive CD4, around 3.5% for naive CD8, more than 2% for memory CD4, and roughly 0.43% for memory CD8. Sampling was restricted to blood, and TCR repertoires in tissue are likely to differ from TCR repertoires in blood.

For this clone: Its antigen remains undetermined. Base qualities were left out, and no much larger clone turns up one base away.

The germline V gene (reference sequence) sets CDR1 to SEHNR and CDR2 to FQNEAQ. The CDR3 measures 18 amino acids from cysteine to phenylalanine. Of the read, only the CDR3 DNA is kept; its 54 bases are in frame from base 1. Trimming removed 4 bases from V and 3 bases from J; the gene matches leave 9 bases unexplained. Using the deep immunoSEQ assay, multiplex PCR amplified TCR CDR3 regions from genomic DNA. Extracted genomic DNA from each cell subset was spread evenly across all wells of several immunoSEQ 96-well plates, with each plate serving as a replicate. For sorted subsets, 150 to 250 ng genomic DNA, equal to tens of thousands of T cell genomes, was loaded into each replicate PCR. Purified libraries were quantified with a Qubit 3.0 fluorometer, sized on a Bioanalyzer 2100, and re-quantified with the KAPA Library Quantification kit. Every immunoSEQ 96-well plate was sequenced on a separate single-read 150-cycle Illumina NextSeq 550 flow cell. In the paper's pipeline: Because the immunoSEQ output included only junctional sequences and no quality scores, the filtering could not be the same as the filtering used for full-length reads. To assign V/J genes and CDR3, sequences were annotated using PyIR, a Python wrapper for IgBLAST v1.9, with IMGT germline references. Reads were removed for weak V/J assignments (E-value above 1e-6), missing CDR3, stop codons, out-of-frame junctions, or ambiguous translated residues. V3J clonotypes were defined as sequences sharing an identical inferred V gene, J gene, and CDR3 amino acid sequence. To compute the percentage overlap between repertoires, the number of shared unique clonotypes was divided by the size of the smaller repertoire. RTK rarefaction, the Chao1 estimator, and Recon v2.1 estimates of unobserved clonotypes were used to assess repertoire richness. Generation probabilities were computed with OLGA for all TCRbeta clonotypes obtained by the gDNA method from a few donors. As stored in TCRdb, this immuneACCESS dataset retains in-frame rearrangements with V and J assigned. A fraction of the clones does not appear; measured against another copy, unresolved V genes explain less than half of the discrepancy, and the remainder lacks a known reason. That table is the source of V, J and clone size, and D and trimming were worked out from the DNA. A total of roughly 850,000 clones appear in this sample, about 96% of them only once. Together, the top ten hold less than 0.3% of the sample.

CD8 naive samples consisted of CD45RO-negative cells that were positively selected for CCR7, yielding a CD45RA+CCR7+ population without TemRA cells. Healthy HIV-negative adults with no recently reported acute infections or vaccinations were included as donors. Every donor was a Caucasian adult living in Nashville, Tennessee, USA. Blood was obtained by leukapheresis, after which PBMCs were separated by Ficoll-Histopaque density gradient centrifugation and cryopreserved in liquid nitrogen vapor phase. Purity and quantity of every magnetically sorted T cell population were checked by analytical flow cytometry. Genomic DNA was isolated from each sorted fraction and quantified by UV absorbance on a Nanodrop 2000c.

The TCR sequence derives from a man aged 30 to 45 in good health. Recombination linked TRBV7-9 to TRBJ2-2; 12 bases in the junction line up with TRBD2. The sample consisted of naive CD8+ T cells sorted from blood. The sample's cell subset or site label, in plain terms: CD45RA+CCR7+. The CDR3 corresponds to CASSSTLAGGRDTGELFF. The sequenced DNA: TGTGCCAGCAGCTCTACACTAGCGGGAGGTAGGGACACCGGGGAGCTGTTTTTT. Reference TRBV7-9 and TRBJ2-2 proteins supply the regions before and after the CDR3; the full variable domain is: DTGVSQNPRHKITKRGQNVTFRCDPISEHNRLYWYRQTLGQGPEFLTYFQNEAQLEKSRLLSDRFSAERPKGSFSTLEIQRTEQGDSAMYLCASSSTLAGGRDTGELFFGEGSRLTVL.